The 27 T cell receptor beta chains below come from one sample, sequenced in a study of identical twins. Each CDR3 protein is one row after TCRdb ran MiXCR on the 5' RACE reads. There are approximately 670,000 distinct CDR3 sequences in the sample; 5.5% to 6.5% occur only once, and roughly 1.8% lies in the top ten. Sample: naive T cells sorted from blood. These receptors all come from a man between 18 and 35 years old in good health.

V gene TRBV5-1 combines with J gene TRBJ2-2; D may be TRBD2 (5 bases). V lost 2 bases and J lost 9, with 14 bases in between. CDR3 length: 14 residues. CDR1 is SGHRS and CDR2 is YFSETQ in the germline V gene. CDR3 DNA: TGCGCCAGCAGCTTCGACGGAGGTAGTAGGGAGCTGTTTTTT. Protein: CASSFDGGSRELFF. Full variable domain (missing parts from reference TRBV5-1 and TRBJ2-2): KAGVTQTPRYLIKTRGQQVTLSCSPISGHRSVSWYQQTPGQGLQFLFEYFSETQRNKGNFPGRFSGRQFSNSRSEMNVSTLELGDSALYLCASSFDGGSRELFFGEGSRLTVL.

This clonotype was seen many times. The V and J genes are TRBV29-1 and TRBJ2-7; 7 bases match TRBD1. Germline trimming cut 7 bases from V and 1 base from J; bases unmatched to any gene: 7. The CDR3 contains 13 residues. The V gene's germline CDR1 is SQVTM and CDR2 ANQGSEA. Written as DNA, the CDR3 is TGCAGCGGCTTTCTGGGACAGTCCTACGAGCAGTACTTC. Protein product: CSGFLGQSYEQYF.

The chain links TRBV7-9 to TRBJ2-7; perhaps TRBD1 as D (6 bases). The CDR3 is 14 amino acids. Between the trimmed V and J ends, which lost 5 bases and 0 bases, there was a span of 11 bases. Germline assignment: CDR1 SEHNR and CDR2 FQNEAQ (reference sequence). The chain's CDR3 is CASSTNRDSYEQYV. CDR3 in DNA: TGTGCCAGCAGCACCAACAGGGACTCCTACGAGCAGTACGTC.

For the CDR3, the DNA is TGTGCCAGCAGAATCATCCCCCGCGGGGAAATAGGGGAGACCCAGTACTTC. The encoded protein is CASRIIPRGEIGETQYF. This chain uses TRBV11-2 with TRBJ2-5, with a weak D call TRBD2 (6 bases). In germline, CDR1 is SGHAT, CDR2 FQNNGV. Trimming pared 6 bases from V and 5 bases from J, leaving 25 bases between. The CDR3 is 17 residues long.

This clonotype was counted at least ten times. This chain links TRBV6-1 with TRBJ1-2; D unresolved. Looked up from germline, CDR1 is MNHNS and CDR2 is SASEGT. Trimming shortened V by 2 bases and J by 0 bases, and 19 bases separated the two germline ends. The CDR3 spans 18 residues. The CDR3 region is CASSEFVGFRLSNYGYTF. The CDR3 coding sequence is TGTGCCAGCAGTGAATTTGTCGGGTTCCGACTCTCTAACTATGGCTACACCTTC.

This clonotype has only a few counts. This chain joins TRBV28 and TRBJ2-1, with 9 bases fitting TRBD2. Germline CDR1 reads MDHEN; CDR2 reads SYDVKM. This CDR3 has 16 residues. The trim removed 6 bases at V and 5 bases at J, leaving 11 bases unmatched. The chain's CDR3 is CASSSPAGGSHNEQFF. The CDR3 nucleotides are TGTGCCAGCAGCTCCCCGGCGGGAGGGAGCCACAATGAGCAGTTCTTC.

This clonotype was seen repeatedly, ten times or more. CDR3 bases: TGTGCCAGCAGTGATATCCTCGATACGCAGTATTTT. Its protein is CASSDILDTQYF. J is TRBJ2-3 and V is TRBV6-1; D uncertain. Germline V gene sequence: CDR1 MNHNS, CDR2 SASEGT. The CDR3 loop spans 12 amino acids. V dropped 3 bases and J dropped 6 bases, with 7 bases sitting between them.

V gene TRBV4-1 combines with J gene TRBJ2-7; D is ambiguous. V shed 1 base and J shed 4 bases, with 8 bases lying between them. CDR1 MGHRA and CDR2 YSYEKL come from the germline V gene. This CDR3 is 13 amino acids long. CDR3 amino acids: CASSQAWGYEQYF. The CDR3 DNA is TGCGCCAGCAGCCAAGCTTGGGGTTACGAGCAGTACTTC.

The chain joins TRBV20-1 to TRBJ1-1; no clear D gene. V lost 2 bases and J lost 0, with 7 bases in between. Germline V gives CDR1 DFQATT, CDR2 SNEGSKA (reference sequence). The length of the CDR3 is 13 residues. CDR3 coding DNA: TGCAGTGCTAGATTACGCATGAACACTGAAGCTTTCTTT. It is translated as CSARLRMNTEAFF.

This clonotype was recorded at least ten times. The chain uses TRBV29-1 and TRBJ2-6; D gene unclear. The CDR3 spans 13 residues. Germline V gene sequence: CDR1 SQVTM, CDR2 ANQGSEA. V was clipped by 4 bases and J by 0 bases, with 4 bases between them. DNA for the CDR3: TGCAGCGTTGCCCACTCTGGGGCCAACGTCCTGACTTTC. Encoded protein: CSVAHSGANVLTF.

This clonotype has a count of ten or more. This chain connects TRBV3-1 to TRBJ1-2; possibly TRBD1 for D (6 bases). V lost 5 bases and J lost 4, with 11 bases in between. Germline V gene data show CDR1 as LGHDT and CDR2 as YNNKEL (reference sequence). This CDR3 region has 13 residues. The CDR3 loop reads CASSEQGLYGYTF. The DNA of the CDR3 is TGTGCCAGCAGCGAACAGGGTCTCTATGGCTACACCTTC.

The table lists this clonotype with many counts. This chain connects TRBV7-8 to TRBJ2-5; 10 nucleotides align to TRBD2. Trimming cost V 4 bases and J 1 base; bases outside gene matches: 3. This CDR3 comprises 15 residues. Per germline, CDR1 SGHVS and CDR2 FQNEAQ. In DNA form, the CDR3 reads TGTGCCAGCAGCTCCGGACTAGCGGTCCAAGAGACCCAGTACTTC. Translated: CASSSGLAVQETQYF.

This clonotype occurred a few times. The V and J genes are TRBV27 and TRBJ2-7, with D perhaps being TRBD1 or TRBD2 (5 bases each). The germline V gene has CDR1 MNHEY and CDR2 SMNVEV (reference sequence). V shed 4 bases and J shed 6 bases, with 10 bases lying between them. The CDR3 loop spans 12 amino acids. The CDR3 nucleotides read TGTGCCAGCAGTTGGGCAGGGACCGAGCAGTACTTC. Amino acid sequence: CASSWAGTEQYF.

Ten or more counts support this clonotype. The rearrangement links TRBV5-6 to TRBJ2-3; maybe TRBD1 (5 bases). The V gene's germline CDR1 is SGHDT and CDR2 YYEEEE. The CDR3 is 14 amino acids. Trimming took off 0 bases at V and 4 bases at J, with 9 bases between the two ends. CDR3 sequence reads: CASSLGQLADTQYF. The CDR3 coding sequence is TGTGCCAGCAGCTTGGGACAGCTTGCAGATACGCAGTATTTT. Complete variable domain (other parts from reference TRBV5-6 and TRBJ2-3): DAGVTQSPTHLIKTRGQQVTLRCSPKSGHDTVSWYQQALGQGPQFIFQYYEEEERQRGNFPDRFSGHQFPNYSSELNVNALLLGDSALYLCASSLGQLADTQYFGPGTRLTVL.

This clonotype was found many times. The chain couples TRBV5-1 to TRBJ2-4; TRBD1 might be the D (5 bases). The CDR3 spans 14 residues. Trimming removed 0 bases from V and 6 bases from J, with 10 bases in between. Germline V CDR1 and CDR2: SGHRS, YFSETQ. The CDR3 is CASSLEGQRNIQYF. In DNA, the CDR3 is TGCGCCAGCAGCTTGGAAGGACAAAGAAACATTCAGTACTTC.

At least ten counts were recorded for this clonotype. The rearrangement links TRBV5-1 to TRBJ2-7, with D possibly called TRBD1 or TRBD2 (5 bases each). The CDR3 has 14 residues. Germline CDR1 reads SGHRS; CDR2 reads YFSETQ. The V and J ends lost 4 bases and 3 bases respectively, with 14 bases between them. CDR3 sequence: CASSLSRDVYEQYF. CDR3 nucleotide sequence: TGCGCCAGCAGCCTTAGCCGGGACGTCTACGAGCAGTACTTC.

This clonotype was picked up many times. V gene TRBV7-9 combines with J gene TRBJ2-2, with D perhaps assigned TRBD1 or TRBD2 (5 bases each). V dropped 5 bases and J dropped 1 base, with 11 bases sitting between them. In germline, CDR1 is SEHNR, CDR2 FQNEAQ (reference sequence). The length of the CDR3 is 15 residues. The CDR3 loop is CASSPSGRNTGELFF. The CDR3 region has the DNA TGTGCCAGCAGCCCATCAGGGAGGAACACCGGGGAGCTGTTTTTT.

The chain joins TRBV4-1 to TRBJ2-1, with TRBD2 identical over 11 bases. The germline gives CDR1 MGHRA, CDR2 YSYEKL. V was pared by 0 bases and J by 10 bases, with 5 bases of the junction left unmatched. The CDR3 has 15 amino acids. The CDR3 nucleotides read TGCGCCAGCAGCCAAGAGGGACTAGCGGCTCAAGAGCAGTTCTTC. Its protein is CASSQEGLAAQEQFF.

This clonotype was found a few times. The J gene is TRBJ2-2, the V gene TRBV12-5, with D possibly being TRBD2 (6 bases). This CDR3 comprises 16 residues. CDR1 is LGHNT, CDR2 FRNRAP, per germline. The ends were cut back, 1 base at V and 5 bases at J, with 14 bases in the middle. The CDR3 is CASGLGVAAQTGELFF. The CDR3 coding sequence is TGTGCTAGTGGTTTGGGAGTAGCGGCTCAAACCGGGGAGCTGTTTTTT. The variable domain in full, completed from reference TRBV12-5 and TRBJ2-2, reads DARVTQTPRHKVTEMGQEVTMRCQPILGHNTVFWYRQTMMQGLELLAYFRNRAPLDDSGMPKDRFSAEMPDATLATLKIQPSEPRDSAVYFCASGLGVAAQTGELFFGEGSRLTVL.

This clonotype was seen at least ten times. In DNA form, the CDR3 reads TGTGCCAGCAGTTTTAACAGTTGGGAGACCCAGTACTTC. Amino acids: CASSFNSWETQYF. The chain uses TRBV27 and TRBJ2-5, with D unclear. This CDR3 is built from 13 residues. Germline values: CDR1 MNHEY, CDR2 SMNVEV (reference sequence). The V and J ends lost 3 bases and 5 bases respectively, with 10 bases between them.

This clonotype came up a few times. The gene calls are TRBV4-1 and TRBJ2-2; 8 bases are shared with TRBD1. The CDR3 has 16 amino acids. CDR1 MGHRA and CDR2 YSYEKL come from the germline V gene. After removal of 0 bases from V and 7 bases from J, the junction contained 7 bases not matched to a gene. The CDR3 bases are TGCGCCAGCAGCCAAGAGATGCAGGGGGCTAACGGGGAGCTGTTTTTT. Translation gives CASSQEMQGANGELFF.

This chain links TRBV12-5 with TRBJ2-7; 12 bases line up with TRBD2. Germline V gene sequence: CDR1 LGHNT, CDR2 FRNRAP. With V trimmed by 1 base and J by 2 bases, 6 bases remained unmatched. The CDR3 covers 17 residues. The CDR3 DNA sequence: TGTGCTAGTGGTTTGGAGGCTAGCGGGAGGGCAGCCTACGAGCAGTACTTC. Its translation is CASGLEASGRAAYEQYF. Filled out from reference TRBV12-5 and TRBJ2-7, the complete variable domain reads DARVTQTPRHKVTEMGQEVTMRCQPILGHNTVFWYRQTMMQGLELLAYFRNRAPLDDSGMPKDRFSAEMPDATLATLKIQPSEPRDSAVYFCASGLEASGRAAYEQYFGPGTRLTVT.

This clonotype was seen more than once but under ten times. V and J are TRBV20-1 and TRBJ2-1, with 12 bases aligning to TRBD2. After removal of 6 bases from V and 1 base from J, the junction contained 10 bases not matched to a gene. The germline gives CDR1 DFQATT, CDR2 SNEGSKA (reference sequence). This CDR3 spans 17 amino acids. CDR3 sequence: CSAIKTSGSYSYNEQFF. The CDR3 region has the DNA TGCAGTGCAATAAAGACTAGCGGGAGTTATTCCTACAATGAGCAGTTCTTC.

This clonotype was picked up many times. This chain links TRBV20-1 with TRBJ2-3; no clear D gene. Germline V lookup: CDR1 DFQATT, CDR2 SNEGSKA (reference sequence). Trimming left V 0 bases short and J 2 bases short, with 9 bases between. The CDR3 is 14 amino acids. The CDR3 sequence: CSARDVALTDTQYF. CDR3 bases: TGCAGTGCTAGAGATGTAGCTCTCACAGATACGCAGTATTTT.

This clonotype was seen many times. V gene TRBV12-3 or TRBV12-4 combines with J gene TRBJ2-2, with TRBD1 matching 7 bases. The CDR3 is 15 amino acids. The trim removed 7 bases at V and 6 bases at J, leaving 11 bases unmatched. The DNA of the CDR3 is TGTGCCAGCAACAGACAGGGCCCCCTCGCCGGGGAGCTGTTTTTT. Protein product: CASNRQGPLAGELFF.

Many counts were recorded for this clonotype. The chain carries TRBV3-1 and TRBJ2-1, with D tentatively TRBD1 or TRBD2 (5 bases each). CDR1 and CDR2 (germline): LGHDT, YNNKEL (reference sequence). Trimming took off 4 bases at V and 4 bases at J, with 11 bases between the two ends. The length of the CDR3 is 14 residues. For the CDR3, the DNA is TGTGCCAGCAGCCCGGGGACGAGATACAATGAGCAGTTCTTC. Residues: CASSPGTRYNEQFF.

There are many counts of this clonotype. The chain carries TRBV7-9 and TRBJ2-1; D is ambiguous. The CDR3 consists of 14 residues. The germline gives CDR1 SEHNR, CDR2 FQNEAQ (reference sequence). The V gene lost 4 bases and the J gene lost 7 bases, with 14 bases spanning the gap. The CDR3 DNA reads TGTGCCAGCAGCTCTACAGAAATCGAGAATGAGCAGTTCTTC. This translates into CASSSTEIENEQFF.